Shown below are 26 T cell receptor beta chains from a single sample sequenced in a study of T-cell reconstitution after alpha-beta-depleted transplantation in children. Researchers prepared the TCRbeta library using unique molecular identifiers, the study reports. TCRdb used MiXCR to reprocess the PCR reads, holding one entry per CDR3 protein. The sample shows a few hundred thousand distinct CDR3 sequences, approximately 10% of them seen only once. This material consisted of PBMCs from the stem cell graft donor, taken from the stem cell graft. These receptor sequences come from a human donor who donated a stem cell graft to a child with acute lymphoblastic leukemia.

The CDR3 here is CASSPPGGDTEAFF. In DNA, the CDR3 is TGTGCCAGCAGTCCCCCGGGGGGGGACACTGAAGCTTTCTTT. The gene calls are TRBV27 and TRBJ1-1; perhaps TRBD1 as D (5 bases). This CDR3 is built from 14 residues. Trimming removed 5 bases at V and 3 bases at J, with 13 bases between. Germline-derived CDR1 and CDR2 are MNHEY and SMNVEV (reference sequence).

This clonotype was seen a few times. For the CDR3, the DNA is TGCGCCAGCAGCTTGAGGACGGGCGAGCAGTACTTC. It codes for CASSLRTGEQYF. The chain is built from TRBV5-1 and TRBJ2-7; D gene unclear. Germline V CDR1 and CDR2: SGHRS, YFSETQ. Trimming removed 1 base at V and 6 bases at J, with 8 bases between. This CDR3 is built from 12 residues.

The chain joins TRBV12-3 or TRBV12-4 to TRBJ2-5, with 10 bases aligning to TRBD2. V shed 2 bases and J 1 base; nucleotides not matched to a gene: 7. This CDR3 is built from 17 residues. The CDR3 sequence: CASSLRASGRGQETQYF. In DNA, the CDR3 is TGTGCCAGCAGTTTACGCGCTAGCGGGAGAGGCCAAGAGACCCAGTACTTC.

In its sample, this clonotype was seen a few times. The chain uses TRBV5-1 and TRBJ2-1, with TRBD2 identical over 9 bases. The CDR3 extends over 19 amino acids. Trimming at V came to 0 bases and at J to 4 bases, leaving 14 bases not matched to a gene. Germline V gene lookup returns CDR1 SGHRS and CDR2 YFSETQ. The CDR3 nucleotides read TGCGCCAGCAGCTTGGCCAAATCTAGCGGGAAGTCTCAATACAATGAGCAGTTCTTC. This codes for CASSLAKSSGKSQYNEQFF.

Ten or more counts support this clonotype. V usage is TRBV9 and J usage is TRBJ2-1; D is possibly TRBD2 (6 bases). The V gene lost 4 bases and the J gene lost 2 bases, with 13 bases spanning the gap. CDR3 size: 15 residues. CDR1 is SGDLS and CDR2 is YYNGEE in the germline V gene. The DNA of the CDR3 is TGTGCCAGCAGCCTGGACGGGAGCGCCTACAATGAGCAGTTCTTC. Its translation: CASSLDGSAYNEQFF.

This clonotype was recorded a few times. The CDR3 spells CASSVGRGQGRDTEAFF. The CDR3 region has the DNA TGTGCCAGCAGCGTAGGTCGAGGACAGGGCAGGGACACTGAAGCTTTCTTT. The V gene is TRBV9, the J gene TRBJ1-1; the match to TRBD1 covers 8 bases. Germline V gene data show CDR1 as SGDLS and CDR2 as YYNGEE. The junction had 10 bases not matched to a gene; V was cut back by 0 bases and J by 3 bases. This CDR3 spans 17 amino acids. The whole variable domain, remainder taken from reference TRBV9 and TRBJ1-1, is DSGVTQTPKHLITATGQRVTLRCSPRSGDLSVYWYQQSLDQGLQFLIQYYNGEERAKGNILERFSAQQFPDLHSELNLSSLELGDSALYFCASSVGRGQGRDTEAFFGQGTRLTVV.

The chain recombines TRBV5-1 with TRBJ1-1; TRBD1 is a possible D gene (5 bases). The CDR3 contains 14 residues. From germline, CDR1 is SGHRS and CDR2 YFSETQ. Trimming stripped 4 bases from V and 4 bases from J, with 14 bases between. The CDR3 sequence is CASSRTRDPTEAFF. DNA for the CDR3: TGCGCCAGCAGCCGGACCAGGGACCCCACTGAAGCTTTCTTT.

The genes are TRBV2 and TRBJ2-5; D perhaps matches TRBD2 (6 bases). The CDR3 extends over 14 amino acids. The V gene lost 5 bases and the J gene lost 0 bases, with 10 bases spanning the gap. Germline V CDR1 and CDR2: SNHLY, FYNNEI. The CDR3 loop reads CASSKTSYQETQYF. As DNA, the CDR3 is TGTGCCAGCAGTAAGACTAGTTACCAAGAGACCCAGTACTTC.

This clonotype has more than one count but fewer than ten. V gene TRBV29-1 combines with J gene TRBJ2-3, with TRBD2 matching over 11 bases. This CDR3 region has 15 residues. Germline-derived CDR1 and CDR2 are SQVTM and ANQGSEA. J lost 2 bases, V lost 6 bases, and 7 bases had no gene match. CDR3: CSVAGLADFTDTQYF. The CDR3 nucleotides are TGCAGCGTGGCGGGACTAGCGGATTTCACAGATACGCAGTATTTT.

This rearrangement joins TRBV30 to TRBJ1-1; possible D gene TRBD1, 5 bases. V shed 0 bases and J shed 3 bases, with 14 bases lying between them. Germline V gene data show CDR1 as GTSNPN and CDR2 as SVGIG (reference sequence). The CDR3 is 15 amino acids. The CDR3 spells CAWSVRGSFDTEAFF. The CDR3 bases are TGTGCCTGGAGTGTAAGGGGATCCTTCGACACTGAAGCTTTCTTT. Filled out from reference TRBV30 and TRBJ1-1, the complete variable domain reads SQTIHQWPATLVQPVGSPLSLECTVEGTSNPNLYWYRQAAGRGLQLLFYSVGIGQISSEVPQNLSASRPQDRQFILSSKKLLLSDSGFYLCAWSVRGSFDTEAFFGQGTRLTVV.

The gene calls are TRBV29-1 and TRBJ2-7; D is undetermined. The CDR3 covers 13 residues. The V gene lost 2 bases and the J gene lost 1 base, with 9 bases spanning the gap. Germline V CDR1 and CDR2: SQVTM, ANQGSEA. The CDR3, as DNA: TGCAGCGTTGAATACGGCGATTCCTACGAGCAGTACTTC. Translation gives CSVEYGDSYEQYF.

The table lists this clonotype with a few counts. The V and J genes are TRBV27 and TRBJ2-3; possible D gene TRBD2, 5 bases. Germline CDR1 MNHEY, CDR2 SMNVEV (reference sequence). The CDR3 contains 15 residues. V lost 5 bases and J 4 bases, leaving 16 bases between the germline ends. The CDR3 sequence: CASSGSLGFSDTQYF. In DNA form, the CDR3 reads TGTGCCAGCAGTGGGAGTTTAGGGTTTTCAGATACGCAGTATTTT.

The chain joins TRBV5-1 to TRBJ2-5, with 9 positions matching TRBD1. This CDR3 is built from 14 residues. Germline CDR1 and CDR2: SGHRS and YFSETQ. Losses at the gene ends were 4 bases for V and 5 bases for J; bases not matched to a gene: 6. The CDR3 sequence: CASSPQGAMETQYF. The DNA for the CDR3 is TGCGCCAGCAGCCCACAGGGGGCGATGGAGACCCAGTACTTC.

V usage is TRBV10-1 and J usage is TRBJ2-1; the D is unclear. The CDR3 covers 13 residues. Germline V gene lookup returns CDR1 WNHNN and CDR2 SYGVQD (reference sequence). Trimming left V 5 bases short and J 8 bases short, with 13 bases between. The CDR3 coding sequence is TGCGCCAGCAGTACCGGGTCTCGCGATGAGCAGTTCTTC. It codes for CASSTGSRDEQFF.

This clonotype occurred a few times. The rearrangement joins TRBV12-3 or TRBV12-4 to TRBJ2-7, with 8 nucleotides matching TRBD1. The junction had 24 bases not matched to a gene; V was cut back by 2 bases and J by 3 bases. The CDR3 is 21 amino acids. The chain's CDR3 is CASSLSAPELRDRKNNYEQYF. The CDR3 coding sequence is TGTGCCAGCAGTTTAAGCGCCCCCGAGTTGAGGGACAGGAAAAACAACTACGAGCAGTACTTC.

Here the CDR3 DNA reads TGTGCCAGCAGTGTCGGACTAGCGGGGACCTACAATGAGCAGTTCTTC. Protein product: CASSVGLAGTYNEQFF. The gene calls are TRBV25-1 and TRBJ2-1; 12 bases line up with TRBD2. This CDR3 is 16 amino acids long. Trimming at V came to 4 bases and at J to 2 bases, leaving 3 bases not matched to a gene. Germline V gene data show CDR1 as MGHDK and CDR2 as SYGVNS.

V gene TRBV24-1 combines with J gene TRBJ2-5, with TRBD1 as a possible D gene (5 bases). V was trimmed by 0 bases and J by 5 bases, leaving 15 bases between them. The germline CDR1 and CDR2 sequences are KGHDR and SFDVKD. The CDR3 loop spans 16 amino acids. CDR3: CATSDLFGLSGETQYF. The DNA for the CDR3 is TGTGCCACCAGTGATTTGTTCGGGCTTTCAGGGGAGACCCAGTACTTC.

V is TRBV20-1 and J is TRBJ1-2, with D unresolved. This CDR3 comprises 10 residues. Germline CDR1 is DFQATT and CDR2 is SNEGSKA (reference sequence). Between the trimmed V and J ends, which lost 4 bases and 2 bases, there was a span of 2 bases. Here the CDR3 reads CSATNYGYTF. As DNA, the CDR3 is TGCAGTGCTACCAACTATGGCTACACCTTC.

This clonotype showed up just once. V and J are TRBV25-1 and TRBJ2-1, with a tentative D call TRBD1 (6 bases). The V and J ends lost 7 bases and 8 bases respectively, with 12 bases between them. Germline V lookup: CDR1 MGHDK, CDR2 SYGVNS. This CDR3 region has 12 residues. CDR3 region: CASNRAGDEQFF. CDR3 in DNA: TGTGCCAGCAACAGGGCTGGGGATGAGCAGTTCTTC.

This clonotype was counted between two and nine times. The rearrangement joins TRBV30 to TRBJ2-1; a possible D gene is TRBD2 (6 bases). This CDR3 contains 15 residues. The germline CDR1 and CDR2 sequences are GTSNPN and SVGIG (reference sequence). V lost 2 bases and J lost 3, with 14 bases in between. Written as DNA, the CDR3 is TGTGCCTGGAGTCGGTCCGGGGGAGTCTACAATGAGCAGTTCTTC. It yields the protein CAWSRSGGVYNEQFF. The whole variable domain, remainder taken from reference TRBV30 and TRBJ2-1, is SQTIHQWPATLVQPVGSPLSLECTVEGTSNPNLYWYRQAAGRGLQLLFYSVGIGQISSEVPQNLSASRPQDRQFILSSKKLLLSDSGFYLCAWSRSGGVYNEQFFGPGTRLTVL.

A few counts support this clonotype. The CDR3 DNA sequence: TGTGCCAGCAGTTTACGAGGGCAGGTGGGCCCCTCAAAGCCCCAGCATTTT. This codes for CASSLRGQVGPSKPQHF. This rearrangement joins TRBV28 to TRBJ1-5; no reliable D call. Per germline, CDR1 MDHEN and CDR2 SYDVKM. Trimming left V 2 bases short and J 8 bases short, with 22 bases between. The CDR3 length is 17 residues.

This clonotype was seen a few times. The chain joins TRBV6-1 to TRBJ2-1; maybe TRBD2 (6 bases). Germline values: CDR1 MNHNS, CDR2 SASEGT. V lost 4 bases and J 3 bases, leaving 13 bases between the germline ends. The CDR3 is 15 residues long. CDR3 DNA: TGTGCCAGCAGTGCGCGGGACTTAGACTACAATGAGCAGTTCTTC. This gives the protein CASSARDLDYNEQFF.

This clonotype was seen a few times. The V call is TRBV29-1, the J call TRBJ1-1; D is perhaps TRBD1 (5 bases). From germline, CDR1 is SQVTM and CDR2 ANQGSEA. The length of the CDR3 is 14 residues. V lost 4 bases to trimming and J lost 0 bases, with 12 bases between them. The CDR3 reads CSVATAPMNTEAFF. The CDR3 region has the DNA TGCAGCGTTGCGACAGCGCCAATGAACACTGAAGCTTTCTTT.

The chain is built from TRBV12-3 or TRBV12-4 and TRBJ2-2; possibly TRBD1 or TRBD2 for D (5 bases each). The CDR3 is 11 residues long. V shed 8 bases and J shed 8 bases, with 9 bases lying between them. For the CDR3, the DNA is TGTGCCAGCGTGGGGGTGGGGGAGCTGTTTTTT. The encoded protein is CASVGVGELFF.

The J gene is TRBJ2-5, the V gene TRBV20-1; D is perhaps TRBD2 (6 bases). In germline, CDR1 is DFQATT, CDR2 SNEGSKA (reference sequence). CDR3 length equals 11 residues. Trimming took 4 bases from V and 7 from J, leaving 10 bases between them. CDR3 sequence reads: CSATNSGTQYF. The CDR3 nucleotides read TGCAGTGCTACGAATAGCGGGACCCAGTACTTC.

This clonotype appeared a few times. The chain couples TRBV2 to TRBJ2-1; tentatively, D is TRBD1 or TRBD2 (5 bases each). From germline, CDR1 is SNHLY and CDR2 FYNNEI. This CDR3 has 14 residues. Trimming took off 4 bases at V and 4 bases at J, with 11 bases between the two ends. The CDR3 DNA follows: TGTGCCAGCAGTGCGGGGCCCCTGTACAATGAGCAGTTCTTC. It codes for CASSAGPLYNEQFF.